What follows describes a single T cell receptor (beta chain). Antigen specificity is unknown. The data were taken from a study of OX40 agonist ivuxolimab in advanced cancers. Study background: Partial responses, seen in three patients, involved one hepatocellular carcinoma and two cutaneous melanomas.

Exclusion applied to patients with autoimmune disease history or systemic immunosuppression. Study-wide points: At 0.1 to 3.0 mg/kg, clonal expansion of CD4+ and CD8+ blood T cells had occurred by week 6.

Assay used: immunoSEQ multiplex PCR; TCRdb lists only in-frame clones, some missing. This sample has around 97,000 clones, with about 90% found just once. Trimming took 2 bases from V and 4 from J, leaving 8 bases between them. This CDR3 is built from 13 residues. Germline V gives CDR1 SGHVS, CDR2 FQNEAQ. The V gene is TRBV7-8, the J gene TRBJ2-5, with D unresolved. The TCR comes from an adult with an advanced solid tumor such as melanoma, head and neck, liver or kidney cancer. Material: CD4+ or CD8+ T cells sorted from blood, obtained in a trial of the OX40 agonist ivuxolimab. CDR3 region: CASSLPSVETQYF. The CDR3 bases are TGTGCCAGCAGCTTACCGTCGGTAGAGACCCAGTACTTC. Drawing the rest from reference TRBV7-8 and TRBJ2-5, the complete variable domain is GAGVSQSPRYKVAKRGQDVALRCDPISGHVSLFWYQQALGQGPEFLTYFQNEAQLDKSGLPSDRFFAERPEGSVSTLKIQRTQQEDSAVYLCASSLPSVETQYFGPGTRLLVL.